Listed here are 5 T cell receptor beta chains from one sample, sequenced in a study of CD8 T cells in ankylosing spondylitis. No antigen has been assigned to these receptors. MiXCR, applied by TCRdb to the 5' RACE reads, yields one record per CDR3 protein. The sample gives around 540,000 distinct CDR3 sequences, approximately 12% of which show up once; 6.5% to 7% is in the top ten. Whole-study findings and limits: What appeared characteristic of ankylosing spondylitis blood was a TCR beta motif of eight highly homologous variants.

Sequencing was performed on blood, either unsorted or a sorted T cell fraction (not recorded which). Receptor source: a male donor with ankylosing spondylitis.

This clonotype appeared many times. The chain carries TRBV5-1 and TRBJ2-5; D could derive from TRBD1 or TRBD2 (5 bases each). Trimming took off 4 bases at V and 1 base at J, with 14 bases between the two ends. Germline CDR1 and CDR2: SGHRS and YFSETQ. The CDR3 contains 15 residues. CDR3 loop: CASSGIPGSQETQYF. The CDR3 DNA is TGCGCCAGCAGCGGTATCCCAGGGAGCCAAGAGACCCAGTACTTC.

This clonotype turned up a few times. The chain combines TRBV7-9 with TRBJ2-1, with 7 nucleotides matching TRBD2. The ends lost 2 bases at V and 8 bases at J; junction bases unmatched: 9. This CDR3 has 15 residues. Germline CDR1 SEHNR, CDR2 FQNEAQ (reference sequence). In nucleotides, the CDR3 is TGTGCCAGCAGCTTAAGCGCTAGCGGTTTCCATGAGCAGTTCTTC. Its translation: CASSLSASGFHEQFF.

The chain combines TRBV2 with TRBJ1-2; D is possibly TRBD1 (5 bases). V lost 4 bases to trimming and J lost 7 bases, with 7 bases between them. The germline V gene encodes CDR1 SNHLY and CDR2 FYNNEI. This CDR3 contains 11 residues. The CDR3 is CASSGGAGYTF. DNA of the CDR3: TGTGCCAGCAGTGGAGGGGCTGGCTACACCTTC.

In DNA form, the CDR3 reads TGCAGTGCTCACTCGGCAGGGGGCCCGAAGACCCAGTACTTC. This gives the protein CSAHSAGGPKTQYF. The chain couples TRBV20-1 to TRBJ2-5; 8 bases are a match to TRBD1. This CDR3 comprises 14 residues. From germline, CDR1 is DFQATT and CDR2 SNEGSKA (reference sequence). J was trimmed by 6 bases and V by 5 bases; bases with no gene match: 11.

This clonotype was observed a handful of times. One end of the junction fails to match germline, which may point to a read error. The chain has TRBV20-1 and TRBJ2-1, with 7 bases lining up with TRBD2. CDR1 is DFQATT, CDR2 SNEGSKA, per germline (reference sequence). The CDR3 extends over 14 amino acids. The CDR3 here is CSARRLAAYDEQFF. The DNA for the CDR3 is TGCAGTGCTAGGAGGCTAGCGGCCTACGATGAGCAGTTCTTC.